This T cell receptor beta chain was sequenced for a study of blood T cells in healthy people across ages. Study-level results: In the absence of known donor CMV status, changes in expanded clonotypes were possibly confounded. There were more naive CD4+ cells and higher diversity in long-lived donors than in aged donors. Without sorted subsets, naive and antigen-experienced compartments could not be conclusively compared.

Sample-barcoded 5' priming and a J-beta primer mix drove a second PCR of roughly 6 to 12 cycles. One entry per CDR3 protein results from TCRdb running MiXCR on the 5' RACE reads. The sample has some 890,000 distinct CDR3 sequences; just under 30% are singletons. This clonotype has ten or more counts. What it recognizes is unknown. This same sample was also taken into another study, of T cells of mothers and their children.

This clonotype originated in a woman between 35 and 50 years old in good health. The sequencing sample was made of blood.

The DNA of the CDR3 is TGTGCCAGCAGCTCAACCGACAGGGCCTACGAGCAGTACTTC. Residues: CASSSTDRAYEQYF. V gene TRBV11-2 combines with J gene TRBJ2-7, with TRBD1 matching 7 bases. This CDR3 comprises 14 residues. J gave up 2 bases and V 4 bases, and 5 bases lay outside the gene matches. Germline V gives CDR1 SGHAT, CDR2 FQNNGV.